This is a list of T cell receptor beta chains from one sample in a study of radiotherapy plus CTLA-4 blockade in lung cancer. Sequencing was performed with immunoSEQ multiplex PCR; in TCRdb, only in-frame clones are kept and a portion is missing. The data contain roughly 54,000 clones, approximately 84% of them singletons. The sequencing here drew on peripheral blood, taken from a patient treated with radiotherapy plus ipilimumab. Every receptor here comes from a human donor with non-small cell lung cancer whose response to radiotherapy plus ipilimumab could not be evaluated. Each CDR3 is given with its conserved first and last residue. D genes are given only for firm matches. Expanded clones get a size class; other rows say once, few or many, or leave the size out.

abundance	v_gene	j_gene	d_gene	CDR3aa	CDR3nt
NA	TRBV29-1	TRBJ1-1	NA	CSVVTGVNTEAFF	TGCAGCGTTGTGACGGGGGTTAACACTGAAGCTTTCTTT
NA	TRBV7-6	TRBJ1-5	NA	CASSLEQSPNQPQHF	TGTGCCAGCAGCTTAGAACAATCCCCTAATCAGCCCCAGCATTTT
NA	TRBV28	TRBJ2-3	NA	CASSAMDTQYF	TGTGCCAGCAGTGCGATGGATACGCAGTATTTT
once	TRBV11-2	TRBJ2-1	TRBD2	CASSLGPSGRASEQFF	TGTGCCAGCAGCTTAGGTCCTAGCGGGAGGGCCAGTGAGCAGTTCTTC
NA	TRBV9	TRBJ2-7	NA	CASSVGMGYRADEQYF	TGTGCCAGCAGCGTTGGCATGGGGTACAGGGCCGACGAGCAGTACTTC
NA	TRBV6-5	TRBJ2-3	NA	CASSSLSTDTQYF	TGTGCCAGCAGTTCCCTGTCCACAGATACGCAGTATTTT
NA	TRBV27	TRBJ1-1	TRBD1	CASSLSSGQGFPEAFF	TGTGCCAGCAGTTTAAGTTCGGGACAGGGGTTCCCTGAAGCTTTCTTT
NA	TRBV27	TRBJ2-5	TRBD1	CASSTPRTGSRETQYF	TGTGCCAGCAGTACCCCTAGGACAGGCTCGAGGGAGACCCAGTACTTC
NA	TRBV7-2	TRBJ1-1	NA	CASSPAGRRDTEAFF	TGTGCCAGCAGCCCGGCGGGACGGCGGGACACTGAAGCTTTCTTT
NA	TRBV9	TRBJ2-2	NA	CASSVDGHSNTGELFF	TGTGCCAGCAGCGTAGATGGACATTCGAACACCGGGGAGCTGTTTTTT
NA	TRBV21-1	TRBJ2-7	NA	CASSPRLAGALCYEQYF	TGTGCCAGCAGCCCACGACTAGCGGGAGCCCTTTGCTACGAGCAGTACTTC
once	TRBV7-2	TRBJ1-2	TRBD1	CASSSRPGTGIGGYTF	TGTGCCAGCAGCTCCCGTCCCGGGACAGGGATTGGGGGCTACACCTTC
NA	TRBV7-2	TRBJ1-1	TRBD1	CASRPDRAGVTEAFF	TGTGCCAGCAGACCGGACAGGGCGGGCGTCACTGAAGCTTTCTTT
NA	TRBV6-1	TRBJ2-1	TRBD1	CASSGTGGYNEQFF	TGTGCCAGCAGTGGGACAGGGGGCTACAATGAGCAGTTCTTC
NA	TRBV27	TRBJ1-4	TRBD1	CASSFQWTGGYATNEKLFF	TGTGCCAGCAGTTTCCAGTGGACAGGGGGATATGCAACTAATGAAAAACTGTTTTTT
NA	TRBV28	TRBJ2-3	TRBD2	CASSLRTSGPDTQYF	TGTGCCAGCAGCCTGAGGACTAGCGGGCCAGATACGCAGTATTTT
NA	TRBV5-1	TRBJ2-3	NA	CASSISTSTDTQYF	TGCGCCAGCAGCATTTCCACTAGCACAGATACGCAGTATTTT
NA	TRBV4-2	TRBJ1-4	NA	CASSRGTGTSNEKLFF	TGTGCCAGCAGCCGAGGTACCGGGACTTCTAATGAAAAACTGTTTTTT
NA	TRBV6-5	TRBJ2-1	NA	CASSRSVAGEQFF	TGTGCCAGCAGCCGCTCTGTGGCAGGTGAGCAGTTCTTC
NA	TRBV29-1	TRBJ2-2	NA	CSVETDRSGELFF	TGCAGCGTTGAAACTGACAGGTCCGGGGAGCTGTTTTTT
NA	TRBV6-5	TRBJ1-3	NA	CASSSAGNTIYF	TGTGCCAGCAGCTCCGCTGGAAACACCATATATTTT
NA	TRBV28	TRBJ2-5	TRBD1	CASSLIGTGGLETQYF	TGTGCCAGCAGTCTAATCGGGACAGGGGGCTTAGAGACCCAGTACTTC
once	TRBV2	TRBJ2-5	NA	CASPRTSHQETQYF	TGTGCCAGCCCCCGTACTAGCCACCAAGAGACCCAGTACTTC
NA	TRBV18	TRBJ2-3	TRBD2	CASSPGLAGTDTQYF	TGTGCCAGCTCACCGGGACTAGCCGGAACAGATACGCAGTATTTT
NA	TRBV6-1	TRBJ2-7	TRBD2	CASSEFGGSSSYEQYF	TGTGCCAGCAGTGAATTTGGCGGGAGCAGCTCCTACGAGCAGTACTTC
NA	TRBV7-8	TRBJ1-1	NA	CASSHLGGAFF	TGTGCCAGCAGCCACCTAGGCGGAGCTTTCTTT